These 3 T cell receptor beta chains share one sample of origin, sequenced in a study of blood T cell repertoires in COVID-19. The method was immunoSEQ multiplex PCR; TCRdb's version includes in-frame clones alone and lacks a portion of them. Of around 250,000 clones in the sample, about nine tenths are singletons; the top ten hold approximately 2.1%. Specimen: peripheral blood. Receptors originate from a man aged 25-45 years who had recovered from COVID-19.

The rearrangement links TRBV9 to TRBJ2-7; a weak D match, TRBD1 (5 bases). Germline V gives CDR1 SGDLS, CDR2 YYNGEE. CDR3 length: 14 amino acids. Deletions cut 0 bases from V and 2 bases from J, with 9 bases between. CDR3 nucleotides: TGTGCCAGCAGCGTAGGAGAAGGGGCCTACGAGCAGTACTTC. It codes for CASSVGEGAYEQYF.

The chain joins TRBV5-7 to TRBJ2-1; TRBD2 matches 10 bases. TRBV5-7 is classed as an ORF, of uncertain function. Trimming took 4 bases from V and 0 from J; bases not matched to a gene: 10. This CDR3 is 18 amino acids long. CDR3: CASSRRLAGSSSYNEQFF. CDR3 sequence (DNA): TGTGCCAGCAGCAGAAGACTAGCGGGTTCGAGCTCCTACAATGAGCAGTTCTTC.

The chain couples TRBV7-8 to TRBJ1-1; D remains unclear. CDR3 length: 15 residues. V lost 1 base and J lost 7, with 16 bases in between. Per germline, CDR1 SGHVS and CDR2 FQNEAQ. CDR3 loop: CASSLGPLGLFEAFF. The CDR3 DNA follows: TGTGCCAGCAGCTTAGGGCCCCTAGGTCTTTTTGAAGCTTTCTTT. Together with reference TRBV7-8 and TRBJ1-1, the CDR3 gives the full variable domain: GAGVSQSPRYKVAKRGQDVALRCDPISGHVSLFWYQQALGQGPEFLTYFQNEAQLDKSGLPSDRFFAERPEGSVSTLKIQRTQQEDSAVYLCASSLGPLGLFEAFFGQGTRLTVV.